The present entry profiles one T cell receptor (beta chain) with its context. Its antigen remains unknown. The authors took one heparinised blood draw, averaging roughly 100 mL, from each donor. Staining for CD45RO/CCR7/CD25/CD127/CD95/CD27 allowed sorting of CD4+ naive, central memory, regulatory and stem cell-like memory cells. This sample was included in a study of beta chain features in type 1 diabetes. Whole-study results and caveats: High TCR expression in some cells could lead to their over-representation in cDNA sequencing. Moderately but significantly shorter TCRB CDR3s were found in Type 1 diabetes patients in all four CD4+ subsets.

The CDR3 has 12 residues. Deletions cut 5 bases from V and 3 bases from J, with 4 bases between. Germline V gene data show CDR1 as SGHDN and CDR2 as FVKESK. Sequenced material consisted of expressed TCRB transcripts (all of the isolated RNA was reverse transcribed). Deep immunoSEQ sequencing covered naive, central memory and regulatory T cell samples. Produced via immunoSEQ multiplex PCR; TCRdb's table is partial and in-frame only. The sample contains around 240,000 clones, approximately 16% of which appear only once. The sequencing sample was made of naive CD4+ T cells from blood. This chain joins TRBV14 and TRBJ2-2; D ambiguous. The sequence came from a man aged 30-40 years with type 1 diabetes. The CDR3 spells CASSWYTGELFF. In nucleotides, the CDR3 is TGTGCCAGCAGCTGGTACACCGGGGAGCTGTTTTTT.